The 3 T cell receptor beta chains in this list originate from one sample, sequenced in a study of shared clonotypes between healthy human individuals. The table came from immunoSEQ multiplex PCR; TCRdb's copy has only in-frame clones and leaves some out. The sample lists about 2,500,000 clones, approximately 90% occurring once. The material sequenced was naive CD4+ T cells sorted from blood. The subset here: CD45RA+ positively selected. The origin of the receptors is a young man in good health.

The chain links TRBV2 to TRBJ1-2; 8 bases match TRBD1. V gave up 3 bases and J gave up 8 bases; unmatched junction bases: 11. The germline gives CDR1 SNHLY, CDR2 FYNNEI. The CDR3 is made up of 15 amino acids. CDR3 residues: CASSDYRDRSIGYTF. The CDR3 DNA reads as TGTGCCAGCAGTGACTACCGGGACAGGTCTATAGGCTACACCTTC.

This CDR3 is CASNPQGFYGYTF. The CDR3, as DNA: TGTGCCAGCAACCCACAGGGGTTCTATGGCTACACCTTC. This chain uses TRBV28 with TRBJ1-2, with 7 nucleotides matching TRBD1. The germline V gene has CDR1 MDHEN and CDR2 SYDVKM. The V segment lost 7 bases and the J segment 4 bases; nucleotides outside the gene matches: 6. The CDR3 has 13 residues.

This clone was detected once. The gene calls are TRBV6-6 and TRBJ2-7; tentative D call: TRBD2 (5 bases). V lost 1 base and J 9 bases, leaving 13 bases between the germline ends. Per the germline V gene, CDR1 is MNHNY and CDR2 is SVGAGI (reference sequence). This CDR3 comprises 13 residues. CDR3 region: CASSYFTAESQYF. The CDR3 DNA reads TGTGCCAGCAGTTACTTTACAGCGGAGTCGCAGTACTTC.